Described below is a single T cell receptor (beta chain) sequence and its context. The target antigen is unknown. Study-level results: Greatest tumor Treg TCR overlap was with tumor naive CD4+ cells. The larger-cohort validation was restricted to a single TCR beta V-J rearrangement rather than whole repertoires.

The CDR3 consists of 11 residues. V dropped 3 bases and J dropped 9 bases, with 6 bases sitting between them. Germline values: CDR1 KGHSH, CDR2 LQKENI. TCRdb ran MiXCR on the 5' RACE reads and lists one entry per CDR3 protein. The sample contains about 57,000 distinct CDR3 sequences, roughly 28% of which appear only once. The sample consisted of tumor-infiltrating memory CD4+ T cells sorted from the breast tumor. This sample's subset: memory CD4+ T cells, CD4+CD45RO+CD25-. The clonotype originates from a female donor with breast cancer. The J gene is TRBJ2-1, the V gene TRBV18, with D hard to call. In nucleotides, the CDR3 is TGTGCCAGCTCACCGAAGACTGAGCAGTTCTTC. It is translated as CASSPKTEQFF.